These 18 T cell receptor beta chains originate from one sample sequenced in a study of CD8+CD57+ T cells in acquired aplastic anemia (dated by TCRdb to 2016 to 2019). The patients picked for sequencing were ones in whom flow cytometry had shown an expansion of CD8+CD57+ cells. Sequenced on an Illumina HiSeq 2000. Genomic DNA served as template for TCR beta VDJ combination and CDR3 sequence profiling. Starting from the raw public reads, TCRdb applied fastp trimming at Q25, assembled clones with MiXCR and retained in-frame beta chains. Each CDR3 protein gets just one entry, which takes the most common genes and DNA from the rows behind it. The sample table lists about 160,000 distinct CDR3 sequences, 40% to 60% of them with a count of one. The ten largest make up over 25% of the sample. The source material was sorted CD4+, CD8+, or CD8+CD57+ T cells (not recorded which) from PBMCs. These receptors all stem from a human donor with aplastic anemia.

There are many counts of this clonotype. The rearrangement uses TRBV5-1 and TRBJ2-7; weak D call: TRBD1 (5 bases). Trimming left V 1 base short and J 5 bases short, with 10 bases between. Looked up from germline, CDR1 is SGHRS and CDR2 is YFSETQ. The CDR3 contains 13 residues. The CDR3 DNA sequence: TGCGCCAGCAGCTTGAGGCAGGGTGACGAGCAGTACTTC. Translated, it gives CASSLRQGDEQYF.

This rearrangement joins TRBV7-6 to TRBJ2-5, with D possibly being TRBD1 (5 bases). V was shortened by 6 bases and J by 5 bases, with 10 bases between the two germline ends. CDR3 size: 12 residues. In germline, CDR1 is SGHVS, CDR2 FNYEAQ. The CDR3 reads CASRAGLETQYF. The CDR3 bases are TGTGCCAGCAGAGCAGGGTTGGAGACCCAGTACTTC. The complete variable domain, with remaining parts taken from reference TRBV7-6 and TRBJ2-5, reads GAGVSQSPRYKVTKRGQDVALRCDPISGHVSLYWYRQALGQGPEFLTYFNYEAQQDKSGLPNDRFSAERPEGSISTLTIQRTEQRDSAMYRCASRAGLETQYFGPGTRLLVL.

This clonotype was recorded a few times. This sequence joins TRBV10-3 and TRBJ1-1, with D tentatively TRBD1 (6 bases). Germline CDR1 is ENHRY and CDR2 is SYGVKD. This CDR3 contains 14 residues. Trimming shortened V by 8 bases and J by 1 base, and 14 bases separated the two germline ends. CDR3 nucleotides: TGTGCCATCCGTATCGTGGGGGCGAACACTGAAGCTTTCTTT. Protein: CAIRIVGANTEAFF.

As concerns this clonotype: One end of the junction is discordant with germline, which a read error may explain. The chain couples TRBV19 to TRBJ2-1; D not resolved. The CDR3 runs 12 residues. Germline lookup yields CDR1 LNHDA and CDR2 SQIVND (reference sequence). DNA of the CDR3: TGTGCCAGTAGTATCAGCTCCGATGAGCAGTTATTC. This sequence encodes CASSISSDEQLF. Variable domain in full (rest from reference TRBV19 and TRBJ2-1): DGGITQSPKYLFRKEGQNVTLSCEQNLNHDAMYWYRQDPGQGLRLIYYSQIVNDFQKGDIAEGYSVSREKKESFPLTVTSAQKNPTAFYLCASSISSDEQLFGPGTRLTVL.

V usage is TRBV19 and J usage is TRBJ1-2; possibly TRBD1 for D (5 bases). This CDR3 has 14 residues. V lost 7 bases and J lost 7, with 19 bases in between. Germline V CDR1 and CDR2: LNHDA, SQIVND (reference sequence). CDR3 in DNA: TGTGCCAGTATTACTCGCGAGGGGCTGGGTGGCTACACCTTC. The encoded protein is CASITREGLGGYTF.

V is TRBV19 and J is TRBJ1-6, with 7 bases aligning to TRBD1. The CDR3 contains 15 residues. Germline loops: CDR1 LNHDA, CDR2 SQIVND (reference sequence). With V trimmed by 3 bases and J by 10 bases, 9 bases remained unmatched. This CDR3 reads CASSISDRQGSPLHF. CDR3 coding DNA: TGTGCCAGTAGTATCTCGGACAGGCAAGGCTCACCCCTCCACTTT.

This clonotype was counted at least ten times. The rearrangement uses TRBV10-1 and TRBJ1-5; TRBD1 aligns across 7 bases. Germline values: CDR1 WNHNN, CDR2 SYGVQD (reference sequence). V lost 3 bases, J lost 4 bases, and 3 bases stayed unmatched. The CDR3 totals 14 residues. The CDR3 sequence: CASSDGDRNQPQHF. The DNA of the CDR3 is TGCGCCAGCAGTGACGGGGACAGAAATCAGCCCCAGCATTTT.

V gene TRBV24-1 combines with J gene TRBJ2-1; D is ambiguous. The CDR3 runs to 15 residues. CDR1 is KGHDR and CDR2 is SFDVKD in the germline V gene. Trimming removed 2 bases from V and 0 bases from J, with 7 bases in between. CDR3 DNA sequence: TGTGCCACCAGTGATTCAGCAAGCTCCTACAATGAGCAGTTCTTC. Its translation is CATSDSASSYNEQFF.

The chain has TRBV19 and TRBJ2-7, with D possibly matching TRBD1 (6 bases). The CDR3 totals 14 residues. Germline loops: CDR1 LNHDA, CDR2 SQIVND (reference sequence). The V and J ends lost 3 bases and 3 bases respectively, with 12 bases between them. Written as DNA, the CDR3 is TGTGCCAGTAGTATCTCAACAGGGAACTACGAGCAGTACTTC. Its translation is CASSISTGNYEQYF. Drawing the rest from reference TRBV19 and TRBJ2-7, the complete variable domain is DGGITQSPKYLFRKEGQNVTLSCEQNLNHDAMYWYRQDPGQGLRLIYYSQIVNDFQKGDIAEGYSVSREKKESFPLTVTSAQKNPTAFYLCASSISTGNYEQYFGPGTRLTVT.

In its sample, this clonotype was seen a few times. The rearrangement joins TRBV15 to TRBJ2-7; D remains ambiguous. V lost 5 bases, J lost 0 bases, and 17 bases lay in between. CDR1 is LNHNV, CDR2 YYDKDF, per germline (reference sequence). This CDR3 comprises 16 residues. CDR3 in amino acids: CATSGVVGRLSYEQYF. The CDR3 nucleotides are TGTGCCACCAGCGGGGTGGTGGGCCGACTCTCCTACGAGCAGTACTTC.

For this clonotype: Since a much larger clone is just one base distant, this may be a read error. This chain connects TRBV20-1 to TRBJ2-2, with 7 bases lining up with TRBD2. CDR1 and CDR2 (germline): DFQATT, SNEGSKA (reference sequence). Trimming cost V 1 base and J 5 bases; bases outside gene matches: 19. CDR3 length: 19 amino acids. CDR3 nucleotide sequence: TGCAGTGCTAGAGGTTCTGGAGGGGCCCCCGGGGAGGGGACCGGGGAGCTGTTTTTT. Residues: CSARGSGGAPGEGTGELFF.

This clonotype was recorded at least ten times. The chain recombines TRBV6-5 with TRBJ1-1; D ambiguous. The CDR3 runs 14 residues. The germline V gene encodes CDR1 MNHEY and CDR2 SVGAGI. Trimming removed 4 bases at V and 3 bases at J, with 12 bases between. In nucleotides, the CDR3 is TGTGCCAGCAGTTCCCAAGGCCCCCACACTGAAGCTTTCTTT. Translating gives CASSSQGPHTEAFF.

This clonotype was counted many times. This sequence joins TRBV7-3 and TRBJ2-1, with 9 bases aligning to TRBD2. V lost 5 bases and J lost 3; bases outside the gene matches: 8. CDR1 is SGHTA, CDR2 FQGTGA, per germline. This CDR3 region has 16 residues. In DNA, the CDR3 is TGTGCCAGCAGCCCCCAGACTAGCGGCATCTACAATGAGCAGTTCTTC. Its protein is CASSPQTSGIYNEQFF.

This clonotype has ten or more counts. V is TRBV11-2 and J is TRBJ2-7, with a tentative D call TRBD1 (5 bases). CDR3 length equals 15 residues. Germline assignment: CDR1 SGHAT and CDR2 FQNNGV. V lost 2 bases and J 3 bases, leaving 14 bases between the germline ends. In DNA form, the CDR3 reads TGTGCCAGCAGCTTAACTCAGCAGGGCGTCTACGAGCAGTACTTC. It codes for CASSLTQQGVYEQYF. Full variable domain (remainder filled in from reference TRBV11-2 and TRBJ2-7): EAGVAQSPRYKIIEKRQSVAFWCNPISGHATLYWYQQILGQGPKLLIQFQNNGVVDDSQLPKDRFSAERLKGVDSTLKIQPAKLEDSAVYLCASSLTQQGVYEQYFGPGTRLTVT.

A note on this clonotype: This may be a read error: a much more frequent sequence differs by one nucleotide. The chain joins TRBV9 to TRBJ1-2; TRBD1 matches at 10 bases. V lost 3 bases and J lost 3; bases outside the gene matches: 2. CDR1 is SGDLS and CDR2 is YYNGEE in the germline V gene. The CDR3 length is 14 residues. The CDR3 loop is CASSAGQGDYGYTF. The CDR3 coding sequence is TGTGCCAGCAGCGCAGGACAGGGGGACTATGGCTACACCTTC.

This clonotype was counted at least ten times. CDR3 nucleotides: TGTGCCAGCAGCTACCTAGCGGGAGGGGGAATTTACGAGCAGTACTTC. Its translation is CASSYLAGGGIYEQYF. The V gene is TRBV11-2, the J gene TRBJ2-7, with 12 nucleotides matching TRBD2. The junction had 8 bases not matched to a gene; V was cut back by 4 bases and J by 4 bases. CDR1 is SGHAT, CDR2 FQNNGV, per germline. CDR3 size: 16 residues.

V gene TRBV5-5 combines with J gene TRBJ1-2; no definite D call. Trimming shortened V by 1 base and J by 3 bases, and 7 bases separated the two germline ends. This CDR3 region has 13 residues. CDR1 and CDR2 from the germline V gene are SGHKS and YYEKEE (reference sequence). CDR3 protein: CASSLRPDYGYTF. CDR3 in DNA: TGTGCCAGCAGCTTGAGGCCAGACTATGGCTACACCTTC.

With regard to this clonotype: A read error may explain this, as a much larger clone is one base away. The chain employs TRBV12-3 or TRBV12-4 and TRBJ1-1; D gene unclear. This CDR3 region has 13 residues. CDR3 in DNA: TGTACCAGCAGTTTAGGGCGGGACACTGAAGCTTTCTTT. It translates to CTSSLGRDTEAFF.